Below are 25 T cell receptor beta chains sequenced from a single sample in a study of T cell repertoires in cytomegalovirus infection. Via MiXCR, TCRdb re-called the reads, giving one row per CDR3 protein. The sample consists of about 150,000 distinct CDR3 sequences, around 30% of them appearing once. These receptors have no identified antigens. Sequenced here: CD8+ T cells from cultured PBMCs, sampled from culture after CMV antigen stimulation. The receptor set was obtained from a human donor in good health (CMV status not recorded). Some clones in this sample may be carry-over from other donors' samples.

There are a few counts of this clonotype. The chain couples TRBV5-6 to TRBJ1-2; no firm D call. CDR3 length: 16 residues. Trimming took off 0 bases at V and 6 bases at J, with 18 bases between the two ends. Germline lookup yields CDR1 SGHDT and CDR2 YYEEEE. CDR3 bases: TGTGCCAGCAGCTTGGAATACAACCTCCAATTGGATGGCTACACCTTC. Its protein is CASSLEYNLQLDGYTF.

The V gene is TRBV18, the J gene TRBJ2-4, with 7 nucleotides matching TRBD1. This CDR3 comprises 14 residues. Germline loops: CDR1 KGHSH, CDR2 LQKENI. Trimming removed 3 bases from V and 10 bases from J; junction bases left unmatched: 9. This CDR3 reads CASSPDNQGEIQYF. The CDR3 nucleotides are TGTGCCAGCTCACCCGATAATCAGGGGGAAATTCAGTACTTC.

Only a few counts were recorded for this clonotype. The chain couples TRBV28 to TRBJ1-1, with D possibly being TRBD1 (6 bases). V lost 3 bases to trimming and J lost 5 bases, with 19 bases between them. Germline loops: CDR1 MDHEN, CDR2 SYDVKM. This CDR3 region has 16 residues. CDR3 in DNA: TGTGCCAGCAGTTTTCCACTGACAGGCAAGGAGACTGAAGCTTTCTTT. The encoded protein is CASSFPLTGKETEAFF.

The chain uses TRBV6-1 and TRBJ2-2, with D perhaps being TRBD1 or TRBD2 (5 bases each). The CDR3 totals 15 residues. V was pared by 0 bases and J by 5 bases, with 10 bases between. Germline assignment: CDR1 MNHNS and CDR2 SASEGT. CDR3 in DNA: TGTGCCAGCAGTGAAGCTCAGTGGGGGACCGGGGAGCTGTTTTTT. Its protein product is CASSEAQWGTGELFF.

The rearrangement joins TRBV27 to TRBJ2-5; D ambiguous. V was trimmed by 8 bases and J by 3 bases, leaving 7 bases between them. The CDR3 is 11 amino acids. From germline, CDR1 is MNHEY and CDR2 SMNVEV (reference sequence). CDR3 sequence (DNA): TGTGCCAGCGGCCGTGAAGAGACCCAGTACTTC. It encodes CASGREETQYF.

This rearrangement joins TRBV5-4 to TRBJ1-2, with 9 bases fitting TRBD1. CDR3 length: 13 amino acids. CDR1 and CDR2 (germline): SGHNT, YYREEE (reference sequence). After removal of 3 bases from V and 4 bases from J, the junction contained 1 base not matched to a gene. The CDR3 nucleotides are TGTGCCAGCAGCTCGGACAGGGGCTATGGCTACACCTTC. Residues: CASSSDRGYGYTF.

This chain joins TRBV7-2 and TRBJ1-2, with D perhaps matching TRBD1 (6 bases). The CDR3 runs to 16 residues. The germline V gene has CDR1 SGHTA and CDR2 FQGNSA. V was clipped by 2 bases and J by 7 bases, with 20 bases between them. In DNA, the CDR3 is TGTGCCAGCAGCTTATGGGCATCCGGGACAAGGTCTGGCTACACCTTC. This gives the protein CASSLWASGTRSGYTF.

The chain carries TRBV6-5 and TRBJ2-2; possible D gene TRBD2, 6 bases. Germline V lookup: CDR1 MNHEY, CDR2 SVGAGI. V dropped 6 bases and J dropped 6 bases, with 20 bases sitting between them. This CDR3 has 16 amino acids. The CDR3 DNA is TGTGCCAGCAGCACCCTATTTACGGGGGTCGCCGGGGAGCTGTTTTTT. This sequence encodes CASSTLFTGVAGELFF.

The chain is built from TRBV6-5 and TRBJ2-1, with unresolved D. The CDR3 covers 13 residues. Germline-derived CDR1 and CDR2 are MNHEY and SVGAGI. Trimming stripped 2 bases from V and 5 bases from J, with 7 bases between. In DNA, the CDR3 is TGTGCCAGCAGTTACGGACCGGACAATGAGCAGTTCTTC. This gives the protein CASSYGPDNEQFF.

The DNA for the CDR3 is TGTGCCAGCAGTTTCGGGTTTCTCGGTACAGATACGCAGTATTTT. The encoded protein is CASSFGFLGTDTQYF. The chain couples TRBV6-5 to TRBJ2-3; unclear D gene. V was trimmed by 4 bases and J by 3 bases, leaving 14 bases between them. CDR3 length equals 15 residues. In germline, CDR1 is MNHEY, CDR2 SVGAGI.

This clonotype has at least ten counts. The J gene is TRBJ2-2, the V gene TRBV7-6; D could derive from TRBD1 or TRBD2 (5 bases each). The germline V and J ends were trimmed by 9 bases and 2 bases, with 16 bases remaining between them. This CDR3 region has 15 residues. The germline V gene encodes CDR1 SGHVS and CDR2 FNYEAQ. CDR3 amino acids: CASTPGASNTGELFF. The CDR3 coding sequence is TGTGCCAGTACCCCCGGGGCTAGCAACACCGGGGAGCTGTTTTTT.

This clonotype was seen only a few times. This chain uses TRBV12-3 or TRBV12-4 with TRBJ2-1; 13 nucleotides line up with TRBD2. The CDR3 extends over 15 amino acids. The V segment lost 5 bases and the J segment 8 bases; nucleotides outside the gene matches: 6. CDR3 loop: CASSPTSGGLYEQFF. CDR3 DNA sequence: TGTGCCAGCAGTCCGACTAGCGGGGGGTTATATGAGCAGTTCTTC.

The CDR3 sequence: CATSRASAYEQYF. The CDR3 DNA is TGTGCCACCAGCAGAGCCTCGGCCTACGAGCAGTACTTC. This chain joins TRBV15 and TRBJ2-7, with D uncertain. Germline V gene sequence: CDR1 LNHNV, CDR2 YYDKDF (reference sequence). This CDR3 contains 13 residues. The germline V and J ends were trimmed by 1 base and 2 bases, with 6 bases remaining between them.

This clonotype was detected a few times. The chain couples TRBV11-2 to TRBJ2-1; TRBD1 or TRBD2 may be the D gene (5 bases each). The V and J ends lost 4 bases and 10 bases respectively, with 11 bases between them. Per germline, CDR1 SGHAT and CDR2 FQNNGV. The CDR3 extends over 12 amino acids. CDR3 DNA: TGTGCCAGCAGCTGGGGGTGGTACGAGCAGTTCTTC. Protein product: CASSWGWYEQFF.

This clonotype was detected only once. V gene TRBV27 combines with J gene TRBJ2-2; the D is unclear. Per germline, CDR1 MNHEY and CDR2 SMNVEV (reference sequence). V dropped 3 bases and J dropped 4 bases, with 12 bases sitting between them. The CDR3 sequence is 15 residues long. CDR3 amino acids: CASSFFERGTGELFF. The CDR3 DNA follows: TGTGCCAGCAGTTTCTTTGAGCGCGGCACCGGGGAGCTGTTTTTT.

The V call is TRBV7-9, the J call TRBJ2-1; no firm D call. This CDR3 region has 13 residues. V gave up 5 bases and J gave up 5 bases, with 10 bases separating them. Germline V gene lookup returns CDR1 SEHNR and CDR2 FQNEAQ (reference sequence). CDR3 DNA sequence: TGTGCCAGCAGCGGGGATCCCCACAATGAGCAGTTCTTC. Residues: CASSGDPHNEQFF.

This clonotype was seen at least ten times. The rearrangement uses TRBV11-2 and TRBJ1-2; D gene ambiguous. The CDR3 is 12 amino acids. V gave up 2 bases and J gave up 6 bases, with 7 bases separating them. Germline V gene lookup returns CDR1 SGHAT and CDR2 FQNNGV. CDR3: CASSLSRNGYTF. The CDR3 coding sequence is TGTGCCAGCAGCTTAAGCAGGAATGGCTACACCTTC.

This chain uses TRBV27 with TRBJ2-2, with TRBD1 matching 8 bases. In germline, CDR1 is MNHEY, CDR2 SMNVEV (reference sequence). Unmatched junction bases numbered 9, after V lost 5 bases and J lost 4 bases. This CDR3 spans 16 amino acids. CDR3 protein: CASSLTGGEFTGELFF. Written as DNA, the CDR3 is TGTGCCAGCAGTCTTACAGGGGGAGAATTCACCGGGGAGCTGTTTTTT.

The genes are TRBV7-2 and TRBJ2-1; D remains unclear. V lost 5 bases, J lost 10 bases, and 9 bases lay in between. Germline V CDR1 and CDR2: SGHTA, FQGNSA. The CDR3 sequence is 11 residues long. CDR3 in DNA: TGTGCCAGCAGCCCGGGCCGGGAGCAGTTCTTC. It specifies CASSPGREQFF.

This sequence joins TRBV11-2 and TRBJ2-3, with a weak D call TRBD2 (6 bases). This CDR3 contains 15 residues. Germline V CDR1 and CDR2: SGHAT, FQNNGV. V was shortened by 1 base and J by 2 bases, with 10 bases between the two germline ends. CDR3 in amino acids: CASSLGTTNTDTQYF. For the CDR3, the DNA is TGTGCCAGCAGCTTAGGGACTACAAACACAGATACGCAGTATTTT.

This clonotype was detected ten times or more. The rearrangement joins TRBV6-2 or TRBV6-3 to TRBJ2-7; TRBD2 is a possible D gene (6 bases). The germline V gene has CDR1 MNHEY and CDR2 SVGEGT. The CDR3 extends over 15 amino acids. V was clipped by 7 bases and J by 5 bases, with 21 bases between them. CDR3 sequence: CASTSRGRVTHEQYF. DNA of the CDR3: TGTGCCAGCACGAGTCGGGGGAGAGTTACGCACGAGCAGTACTTC.

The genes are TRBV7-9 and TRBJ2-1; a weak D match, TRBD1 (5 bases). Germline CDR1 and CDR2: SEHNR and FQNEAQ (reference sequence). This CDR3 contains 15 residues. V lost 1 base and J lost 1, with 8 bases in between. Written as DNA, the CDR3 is TGTGCCAGCAGCTTAGTCCAGGGTTCCTACAATGAGCAGTTCTTC. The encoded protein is CASSLVQGSYNEQFF.

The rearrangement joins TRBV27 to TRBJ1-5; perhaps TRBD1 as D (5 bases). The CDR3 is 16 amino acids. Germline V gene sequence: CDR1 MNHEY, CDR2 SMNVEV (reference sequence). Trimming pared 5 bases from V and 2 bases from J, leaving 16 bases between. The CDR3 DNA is TGTGCCAGCAGTACCCTACCAGGGACTGGCAATCAGCCCCAGCATTTT. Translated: CASSTLPGTGNQPQHF.

The CDR3 region has the DNA TGTGCCAGCAGCTCACCACAGGGAACGCCGAACACTGAAGCTTTCTTT. This translates into CASSSPQGTPNTEAFF. The rearrangement uses TRBV7-9 and TRBJ1-1, with a weak D call TRBD1 (6 bases). The CDR3 consists of 16 residues. V was cut by 4 bases and J by 1 base, with 16 bases left in between. In germline, CDR1 is SEHNR, CDR2 FQNEAQ (reference sequence). Full variable domain (rest looked up from reference TRBV7-9 and TRBJ1-1): DTGVSQNPRHKITKRGQNVTFRCDPISEHNRLYWYRQTLGQGPEFLTYFQNEAQLEKSRLLSDRFSAERPKGSFSTLEIQRTEQGDSAMYLCASSSPQGTPNTEAFFGQGTRLTVV.

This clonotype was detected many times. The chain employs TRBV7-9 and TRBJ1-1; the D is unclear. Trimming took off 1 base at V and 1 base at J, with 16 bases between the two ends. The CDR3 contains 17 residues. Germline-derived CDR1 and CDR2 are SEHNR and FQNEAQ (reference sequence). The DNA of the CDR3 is TGTGCCAGCAGCTTAGGTCGCCTTCTGGTCCGGAACACTGAAGCTTTCTTT. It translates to CASSLGRLLVRNTEAFF.